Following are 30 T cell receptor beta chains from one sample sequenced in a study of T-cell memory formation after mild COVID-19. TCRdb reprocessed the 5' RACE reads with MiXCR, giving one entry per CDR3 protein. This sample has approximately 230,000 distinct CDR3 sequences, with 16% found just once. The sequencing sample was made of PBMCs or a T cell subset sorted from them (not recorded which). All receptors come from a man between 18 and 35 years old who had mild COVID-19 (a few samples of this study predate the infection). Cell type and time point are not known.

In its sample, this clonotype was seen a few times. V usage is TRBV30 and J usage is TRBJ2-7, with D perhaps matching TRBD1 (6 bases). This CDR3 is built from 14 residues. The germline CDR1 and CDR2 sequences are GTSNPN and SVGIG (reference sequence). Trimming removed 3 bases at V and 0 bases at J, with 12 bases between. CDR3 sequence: CAWRAQGSSYEQYF. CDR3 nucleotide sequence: TGTGCCTGGAGGGCCCAGGGGAGCTCCTACGAGCAGTACTTC.

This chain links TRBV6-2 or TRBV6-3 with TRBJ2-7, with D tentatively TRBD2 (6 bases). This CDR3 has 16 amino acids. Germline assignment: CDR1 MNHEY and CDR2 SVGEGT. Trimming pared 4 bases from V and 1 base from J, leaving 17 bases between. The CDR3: CASSSAGIRGSYEQYV. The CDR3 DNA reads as TGTGCCAGCAGTTCAGCCGGGATCCGGGGGTCCTACGAGCAGTACGTC.

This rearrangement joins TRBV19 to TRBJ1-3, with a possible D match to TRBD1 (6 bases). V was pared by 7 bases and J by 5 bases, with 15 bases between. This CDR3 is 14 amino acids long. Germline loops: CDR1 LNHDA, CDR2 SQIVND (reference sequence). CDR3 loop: CASTPSRGRNTIYF. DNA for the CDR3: TGTGCCAGTACCCCCTCCAGGGGTAGAAACACCATATATTTT.

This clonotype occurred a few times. The CDR3 bases are TGCAGTGCTACCCGGGCTGAAGCTTTCTTT. This sequence encodes CSATRAEAFF. The chain has TRBV20-1 and TRBJ1-1; no clear D. CDR3 length equals 10 residues. V lost 4 bases to trimming and J lost 6 bases, with 6 bases between them. The germline V gene has CDR1 DFQATT and CDR2 SNEGSKA (reference sequence).

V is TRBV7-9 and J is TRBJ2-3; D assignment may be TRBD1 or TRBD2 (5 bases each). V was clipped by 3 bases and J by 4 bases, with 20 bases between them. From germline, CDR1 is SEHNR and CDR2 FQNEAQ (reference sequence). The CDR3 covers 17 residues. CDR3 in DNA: TGTGCCAGCAGCTTTGGGACCCACCTCACTGGCCCAGATACGCAGTATTTT. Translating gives CASSFGTHLTGPDTQYF. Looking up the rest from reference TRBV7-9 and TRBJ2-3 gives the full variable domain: DTGVSQNPRHKITKRGQNVTFRCDPISEHNRLYWYRQTLGQGPEFLTYFQNEAQLEKSRLLSDRFSAERPKGSFSTLEIQRTEQGDSAMYLCASSFGTHLTGPDTQYFGPGTRLTVL.

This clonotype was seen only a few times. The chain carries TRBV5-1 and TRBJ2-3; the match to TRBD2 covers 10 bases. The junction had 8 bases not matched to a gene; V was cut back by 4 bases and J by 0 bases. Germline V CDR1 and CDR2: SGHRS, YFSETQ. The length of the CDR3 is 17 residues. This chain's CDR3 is CASSPADSGGSTDTQYF. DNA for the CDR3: TGCGCCAGCAGCCCGGCGGATAGCGGGGGGAGCACAGATACGCAGTATTTT.

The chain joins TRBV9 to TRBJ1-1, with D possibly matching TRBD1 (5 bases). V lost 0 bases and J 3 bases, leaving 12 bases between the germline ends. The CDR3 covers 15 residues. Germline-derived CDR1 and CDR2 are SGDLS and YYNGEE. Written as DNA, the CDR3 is TGTGCCAGCAGCGTAGTTTTCCGGGGGGACACTGAAGCTTTCTTT. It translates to CASSVVFRGDTEAFF.

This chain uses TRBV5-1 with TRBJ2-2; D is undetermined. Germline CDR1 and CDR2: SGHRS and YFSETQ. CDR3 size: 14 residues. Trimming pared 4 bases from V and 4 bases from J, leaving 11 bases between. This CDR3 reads CASSRSGVTGELFF. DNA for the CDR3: TGCGCCAGCAGCCGATCGGGCGTCACCGGGGAGCTGTTTTTT.

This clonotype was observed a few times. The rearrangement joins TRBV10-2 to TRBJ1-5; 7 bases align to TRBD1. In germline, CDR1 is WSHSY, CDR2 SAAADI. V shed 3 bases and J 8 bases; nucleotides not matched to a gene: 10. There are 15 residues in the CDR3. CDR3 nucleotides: TGCGCCAGCAGTGACGTCCAGGGGGGAGGGGAGCCCCAGCATTTT. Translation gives CASSDVQGGGEPQHF.

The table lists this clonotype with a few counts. The CDR3 spells CAWSPGGWNYGYTF. CDR3 DNA sequence: TGTGCCTGGAGTCCCGGGGGTTGGAACTATGGCTACACCTTC. V usage is TRBV30 and J usage is TRBJ1-2; D is perhaps TRBD1 (5 bases). This CDR3 is 14 amino acids long. Germline V gene data show CDR1 as GTSNPN and CDR2 as SVGIG (reference sequence). V was trimmed by 2 bases and J by 2 bases, leaving 12 bases between them.

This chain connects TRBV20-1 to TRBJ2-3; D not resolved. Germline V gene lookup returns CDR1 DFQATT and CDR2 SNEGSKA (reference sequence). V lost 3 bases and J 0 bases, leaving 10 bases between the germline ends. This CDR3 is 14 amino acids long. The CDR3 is CSASLYTSTDTQYF. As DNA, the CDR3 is TGCAGTGCTAGTCTCTACACTAGCACAGATACGCAGTATTTT.

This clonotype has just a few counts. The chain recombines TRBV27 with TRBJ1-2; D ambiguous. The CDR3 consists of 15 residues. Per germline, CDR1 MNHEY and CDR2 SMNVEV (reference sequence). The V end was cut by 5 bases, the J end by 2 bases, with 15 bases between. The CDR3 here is CASSPVLGLNYGYTF. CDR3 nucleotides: TGTGCCAGCAGTCCCGTTCTCGGGTTGAACTATGGCTACACCTTC.

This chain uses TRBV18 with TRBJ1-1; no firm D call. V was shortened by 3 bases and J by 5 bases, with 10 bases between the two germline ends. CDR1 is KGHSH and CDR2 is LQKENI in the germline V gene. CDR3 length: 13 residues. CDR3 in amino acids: CASSPGEMTEAFF. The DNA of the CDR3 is TGTGCCAGCTCACCCGGGGAGATGACTGAAGCTTTCTTT.

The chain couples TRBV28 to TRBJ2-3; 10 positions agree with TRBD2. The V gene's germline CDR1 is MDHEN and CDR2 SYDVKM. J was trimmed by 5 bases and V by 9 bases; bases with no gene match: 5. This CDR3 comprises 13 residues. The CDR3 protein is CASLAGVRDTQYF. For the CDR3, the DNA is TGTGCCAGTCTAGCGGGGGTCCGAGATACGCAGTATTTT.

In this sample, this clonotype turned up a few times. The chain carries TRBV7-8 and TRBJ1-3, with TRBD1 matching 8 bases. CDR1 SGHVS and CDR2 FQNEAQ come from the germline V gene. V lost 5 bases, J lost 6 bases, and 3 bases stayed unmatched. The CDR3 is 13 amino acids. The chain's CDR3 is CASSAGGTNTIYF. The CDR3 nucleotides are TGTGCCAGCAGCGCAGGGGGCACAAACACCATATATTTT.

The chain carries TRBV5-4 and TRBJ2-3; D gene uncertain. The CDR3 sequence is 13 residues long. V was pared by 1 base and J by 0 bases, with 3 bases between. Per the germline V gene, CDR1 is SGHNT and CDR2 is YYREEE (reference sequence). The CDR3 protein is CASSLYSTDTQYF. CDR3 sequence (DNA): TGTGCCAGCAGCTTGTACAGCACAGATACGCAGTATTTT. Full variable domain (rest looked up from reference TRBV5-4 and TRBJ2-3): ETGVTQSPTHLIKTRGQQVTLRCSSQSGHNTVSWYQQALGQGPQFIFQYYREEENGRGNFPPRFSGLQFPNYSSELNVNALELDDSALYLCASSLYSTDTQYFGPGTRLTVL.

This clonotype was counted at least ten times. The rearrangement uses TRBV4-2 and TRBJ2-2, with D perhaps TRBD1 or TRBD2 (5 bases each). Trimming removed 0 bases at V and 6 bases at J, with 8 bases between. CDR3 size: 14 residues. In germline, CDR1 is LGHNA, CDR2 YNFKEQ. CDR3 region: CASSQDRESGELFF. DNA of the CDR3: TGTGCCAGCAGCCAAGACAGGGAGTCCGGGGAGCTGTTTTTT.

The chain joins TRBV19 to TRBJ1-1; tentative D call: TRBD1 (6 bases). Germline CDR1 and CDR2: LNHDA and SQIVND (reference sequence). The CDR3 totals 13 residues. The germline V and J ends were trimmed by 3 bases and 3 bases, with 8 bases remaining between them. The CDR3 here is CASSIEGDTEAFF. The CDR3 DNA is TGTGCCAGTAGTATCGAGGGGGACACTGAAGCTTTCTTT.

Here the CDR3 reads CASGRVGNSLQATDTQYF. The DNA of the CDR3 is TGCGCCAGCGGGAGGGTGGGCAACTCTCTCCAGGCGACAGATACGCAGTATTTT. The chain carries TRBV5-1 and TRBJ2-3, with TRBD2 identical over 7 bases. Trimming removed 7 bases from V and 3 bases from J; junction bases left unmatched: 20. Germline V lookup: CDR1 SGHRS, CDR2 YFSETQ. The CDR3 extends over 18 amino acids.

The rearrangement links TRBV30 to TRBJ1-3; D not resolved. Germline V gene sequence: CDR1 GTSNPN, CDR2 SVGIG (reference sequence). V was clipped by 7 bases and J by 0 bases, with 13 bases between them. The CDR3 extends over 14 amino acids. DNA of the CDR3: TGTGCCTTGTCTCCGAGAGTCTCTGGAAACACCATATATTTT. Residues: CALSPRVSGNTIYF.

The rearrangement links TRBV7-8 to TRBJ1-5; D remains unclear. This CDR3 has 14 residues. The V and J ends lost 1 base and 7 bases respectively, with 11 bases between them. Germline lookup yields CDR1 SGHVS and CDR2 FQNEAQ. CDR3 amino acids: CASSLEFGDQPQHF. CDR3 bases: TGTGCCAGCAGCTTAGAGTTCGGCGACCAGCCCCAGCATTTT.

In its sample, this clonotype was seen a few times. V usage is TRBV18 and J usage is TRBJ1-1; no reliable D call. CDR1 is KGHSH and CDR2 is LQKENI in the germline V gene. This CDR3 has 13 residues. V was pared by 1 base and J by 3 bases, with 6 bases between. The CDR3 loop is CASSPQLYTEAFF. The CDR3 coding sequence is TGTGCCAGCTCACCACAGTTGTACACTGAAGCTTTCTTT.

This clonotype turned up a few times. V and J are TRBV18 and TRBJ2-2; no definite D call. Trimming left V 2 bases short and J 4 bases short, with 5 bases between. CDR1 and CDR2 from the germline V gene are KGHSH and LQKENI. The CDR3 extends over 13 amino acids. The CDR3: CASSPRSTGELFF. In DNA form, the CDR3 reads TGTGCCAGCTCACCAAGAAGCACCGGGGAGCTGTTTTTT.

For the CDR3, the DNA is TGTGCCAGCAGCGCTCACAACAGGGGATTGCTAAATGGCTACACCTTC. It specifies CASSAHNRGLLNGYTF. This rearrangement joins TRBV3-1 to TRBJ1-2; 7 positions match TRBD1. J lost 6 bases, V lost 5 bases, and 15 bases had no gene match. The V gene's germline CDR1 is LGHDT and CDR2 YNNKEL (reference sequence). CDR3 length equals 16 residues.

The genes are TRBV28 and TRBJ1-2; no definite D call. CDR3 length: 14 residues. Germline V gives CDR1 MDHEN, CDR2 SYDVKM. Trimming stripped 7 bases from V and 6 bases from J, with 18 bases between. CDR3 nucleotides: TGTGCCAGCATAACCTCGGGAGGGTGGGATGGCTACACCTTC. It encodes CASITSGGWDGYTF.

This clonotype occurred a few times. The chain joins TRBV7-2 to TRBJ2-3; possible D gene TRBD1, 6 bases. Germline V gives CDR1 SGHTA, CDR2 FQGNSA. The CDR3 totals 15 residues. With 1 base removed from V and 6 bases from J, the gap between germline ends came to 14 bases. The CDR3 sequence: CASSLDRGGRDTQYF. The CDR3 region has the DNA TGTGCCAGCAGCTTAGACCGAGGGGGACGGGATACGCAGTATTTT.

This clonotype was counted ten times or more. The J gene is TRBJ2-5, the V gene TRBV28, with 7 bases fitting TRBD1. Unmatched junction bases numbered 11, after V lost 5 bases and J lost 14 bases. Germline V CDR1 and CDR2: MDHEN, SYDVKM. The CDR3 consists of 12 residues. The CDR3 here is CASSVSGQVIYF. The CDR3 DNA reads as TGTGCCAGCAGTGTCTCTGGACAGGTCATTTACTTC.

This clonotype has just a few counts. The CDR3 DNA follows: TGCAGTGCTAGTGTAGACGGCACCAATCAGCCCCAGCATTTT. As protein: CSASVDGTNQPQHF. V is TRBV20-1 and J is TRBJ1-5; no definite D call. Per the germline V gene, CDR1 is DFQATT and CDR2 is SNEGSKA (reference sequence). Deletions cut 3 bases from V and 3 bases from J, with 12 bases between. This CDR3 contains 14 residues.

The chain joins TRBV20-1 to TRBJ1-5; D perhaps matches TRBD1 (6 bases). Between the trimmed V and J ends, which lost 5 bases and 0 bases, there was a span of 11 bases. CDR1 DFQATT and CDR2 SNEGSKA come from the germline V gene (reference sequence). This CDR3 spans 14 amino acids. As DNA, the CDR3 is TGCAGTGCTCAGGGACACGATAGCAATCAGCCCCAGCATTTT. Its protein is CSAQGHDSNQPQHF.

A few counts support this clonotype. CDR3 bases: TGTGCCAGCAGCTTATTGGGGGACGGGAACACTGAAGCTTTCTTT. It translates to CASSLLGDGNTEAFF. The chain employs TRBV7-3 and TRBJ1-1; the D gene is possibly TRBD1 (5 bases). Between the trimmed V and J ends, which lost 2 bases and 1 base, there was a span of 11 bases. Germline V gene sequence: CDR1 SGHTA, CDR2 FQGTGA. This CDR3 has 15 residues.